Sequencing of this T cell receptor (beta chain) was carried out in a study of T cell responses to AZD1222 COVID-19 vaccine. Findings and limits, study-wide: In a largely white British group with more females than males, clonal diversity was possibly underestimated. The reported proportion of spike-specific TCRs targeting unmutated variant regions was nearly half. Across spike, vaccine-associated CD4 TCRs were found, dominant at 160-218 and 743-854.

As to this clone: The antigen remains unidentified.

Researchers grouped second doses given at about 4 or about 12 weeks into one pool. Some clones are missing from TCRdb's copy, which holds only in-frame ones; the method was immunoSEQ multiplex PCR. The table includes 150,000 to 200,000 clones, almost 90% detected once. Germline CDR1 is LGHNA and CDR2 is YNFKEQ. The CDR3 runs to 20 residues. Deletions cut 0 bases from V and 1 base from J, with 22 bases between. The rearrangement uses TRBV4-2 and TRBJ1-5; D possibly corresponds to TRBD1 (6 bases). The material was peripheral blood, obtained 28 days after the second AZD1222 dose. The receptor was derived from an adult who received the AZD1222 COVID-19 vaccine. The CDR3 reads CASSQEINAYRAGSNQPQHF. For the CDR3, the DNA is TGTGCCAGCAGCCAAGAAATCAATGCGTACAGGGCGGGAAGCAATCAGCCCCAGCATTTT.